The present TCR beta chain was sequenced within a study of cytomegalovirus exposure and HLA in healthy donors. CDR3 length: 16 residues. V was clipped by 5 bases and J by 4 bases; unmatched bases: 9. CDR1 is LNHDA, CDR2 SQIVND, per germline (reference sequence). The PCR used 60 Vbeta and 13 Jbeta primers. TCRdb's table, derived via immunoSEQ multiplex PCR, lists solely in-frame clones and lacks some. The repertoire holds 140,000 to 150,000 clones, with approximately 78% as singletons. The chain joins TRBV19 to TRBJ1-3; 9 bases fit TRBD1. The sample comprised PBMCs. This receptor was taken from a female donor in good health and CMV-seronegative. The CDR3 here is CASSDRTGAGGNTIYF. CDR3 nucleotide sequence: TGTGCCAGTAGTGACCGGACAGGGGCAGGAGGAAACACCATATATTTT.